This T cell receptor beta chain was captured by sequencing in a study of blood T cell repertoires in COVID-19. Study summary: Material from acute and convalescent COVID-19 was sourced from the United States, Italy and Spain. PBMCs, B-cell-depleted T cells, or T cells provided the cDNA or gDNA that made up the material.

In the original workflow: Reference gene primers were amplified, and this amplification served to estimate nucleated cell counts. Sequencing used immunoSEQ multiplex PCR; TCRdb keeps in-frame clones, though not all of them. V and J calls and clone size are copied from that table; D and trimming were computed from the DNA. The data show a few hundred thousand clones, roughly 83% seen once. Germline-derived CDR1 and CDR2 are LGHDT and YNNKEL (reference sequence). V lost 0 bases to trimming and J lost 5 bases; unmatched junction nucleotides: 9. CDR3 length equals 17 residues. This clonotype originated in a woman aged 45-65 years with acute or convalescent COVID-19. The rearrangement uses TRBV3-1 (or the pseudogene TRBV3-2) and TRBJ2-5; 10 nucleotides align to TRBD2. Sequences were obtained from peripheral blood. The CDR3 is CASSQDWLAGVGETQYF. In nucleotides, the CDR3 is TGTGCCAGCAGCCAAGACTGGCTAGCGGGAGTAGGTGAGACCCAGTACTTC.